This T cell receptor (beta chain) was observed in a study of blood T cells in healthy people across ages (dated by TCRdb to 2015 to 2017). For the study in its entirety: In model experiments, template switching captured roughly one uniquely barcoded TCR beta cDNA molecule for every two T cells. The study measured age-related changes in TCR beta repertoire diversity using deep sequencing normalized with unique cDNA molecular identifiers. Four age groups were formed from the donors: young (average approximately 15 years), middle-aged (approximately 42), aged (about 68) and long-lived (around 82). To avoid experimental bias, donors of different ages were spread randomly across the sequencing lanes. The study analyzed two additional independent replicas of 1 million unique cDNA reads from the same blood draw for two donors, one aged 18 to 30 and one aged 80 or older. Results the study describes overall, beyond this receptor: Observed TCR beta diversity per million T cells fell roughly linearly with age, and a significant reduction was already apparent by age roughly 40. The long-lived group showed more naive CD4+ T cells, fewer expanded clones and increased TCR diversity than the aged group, suggesting age selection. Estimates of total diversity from one million sequenced T cells were regarded as lower bounds and underestimates. Donor CMV infection status was unknown, potentially confounding age-related changes in expanded clonotypes. Bulk unsorted PBMC profiling prevented conclusive comparison of naive and antigen-experienced compartments. The percentage of naive T cells measured by flow cytometry correlated strongly with observed TCR beta diversity.

The library was obtained by 5' RACE. Data came from an Illumina HiSeq 2500. A second PCR of roughly 6 to 12 cycles was performed with a sample-barcoded 5' primer and a J-beta primer mix. A unique molecular identifier was introduced onto each TCR beta cDNA molecule by a template-switch 5' adaptor carrying 12 random nucleotides. Each sample yielded at least 3 million CDR3-containing paired-end reads. All of the RNA was converted into first-strand cDNA using the Mint cDNA synthesis kit, with a TRBC-specific oligonucleotide serving as the primer. Following uracil-DNA glycosylase treatment, a first 18-cycle PCR with universal primers M1SS and BC2_uni_R was performed on all cDNA. As for the original processing: For normalization, 1 million high-quality reads, each with a distinct molecular identifier, were randomly selected from each sample. Instead of being binned into consensus sequences, reads that shared molecular identifiers were thrown out. MiTCR, with a Q25 quality threshold and the strictest error-elimination algorithm, was used for CDR3 identification, clonotype clustering and error correction. Lower-bound total TCR beta diversity was estimated with a nonparametric unseen species model using Euler transformation. TCRdb trimmed public reads at Q25 via fastp, called clones via MiXCR and kept in-frame beta chains. Rows are unified per CDR3 protein, each entry keeping the most common DNA and genes. It is TCRdb's table, rather than the study itself, that gives the V and J calls and clone size. This sample has under 1,000,000 distinct CDR3 sequences in its table, and approximately 35% of those were observed once. Roughly 13% of the sample is in the top ten clones.

Donors were a few dozen systemically healthy Caucasian individuals from Russia aged 6 to 90 years. Each donor gave 8 to 10 milliliters of peripheral blood, collected into EDTA-treated Vacutainer tubes. Ficoll-Paque density-gradient centrifugation was used to isolate PBMCs, with at least 7 million per sample. Total RNA was extracted from PBMCs with Trizol reagent, with at least 6 micrograms obtained per sample. For every donor, flow cytometry on a PBMC aliquot measured the percentage of naive CD45RAhigh/CD27high T cells. CDR1 DFQATT and CDR2 SNEGSKA were looked up in the germline V gene (reference sequence). The CDR3 has 15 amino acids, counting the end cysteine and phenylalanine. Only the CDR3 DNA stays, 45 bases, in frame from base 1. The trim is 1 base for V and 0 bases for J, with a gap of 7 bases between the germline ends. This clonotype occurred a few times. Its antigen is still unknown. No much larger clone is present one base from it, and per-base qualities are unavailable.

Material: blood. The rearrangement joined TRBV20-1 to TRBJ1-6; the D segment cannot be called with confidence. The sequence was collected from a man younger than 35 in good health. The nucleotide sequence is given as TGCAGTGCTAGAGTGTCGGGCTCCTATAATTCACCCCTCCACTTT. It specifies CSARVSGSYNSPLHF.